This record covers a single TCR beta chain. This sample also contains other DNA sequences that code for the same CDR3. V lost 2 bases and J lost 5; bases outside the gene matches: 4. The germline gives CDR1 MNHEY, CDR2 SMNVEV (reference sequence). The CDR3 length is 15 residues. This record belongs to a study of technical replicates of blood from several donors. The data were produced by immunoSEQ multiplex PCR, yet TCRdb's version contains in-frame clones alone and is incomplete. The table includes 60,000 to 85,000 clones, roughly 90% detected once. This clonotype was obtained from a human donor in good health. This rearrangement joins TRBV27 to TRBJ2-2; 8 bases fit TRBD1. The sample consisted of T cells isolated from PBMCs. CDR3 DNA: TGTGCCAGCAGTTTAGGGCAGGGGGCAACCGGGGAGCTGTTTTTT. It is translated as CASSLGQGATGELFF.